The next 18 T cell receptor beta chains were all read from a single sample in a study of blood T cell repertoires in COVID-19. This table comes from immunoSEQ multiplex PCR, and its TCRdb copy is limited to in-frame clones, with some not included. The table has fewer than 400,000 clones, 83% seen once. Source material: peripheral blood. These TCRs come from a man younger than 40 with active or convalescent COVID-19.

The V and J genes are TRBV5-1 and TRBJ1-1; possible D gene TRBD1, 6 bases. Trimming stripped 6 bases from V and 1 base from J, with 13 bases between. This CDR3 has 14 residues. Germline V gives CDR1 SGHRS, CDR2 YFSETQ. The CDR3 here is CASTPTGTNTEAFF. The CDR3 DNA sequence: TGCGCCAGCACGCCGACAGGAACGAACACTGAAGCTTTCTTT.

This clone was observed a handful of times. The rearrangement uses TRBV19 and TRBJ1-2; D remains ambiguous. Germline lookup yields CDR1 LNHDA and CDR2 SQIVND (reference sequence). This CDR3 has 14 residues. Trimming pared 3 bases from V and 1 base from J, leaving 9 bases between. In DNA, the CDR3 is TGTGCCAGTAGTATTTCCAGGCATAACTATGGCTACACCTTC. This gives the protein CASSISRHNYGYTF.

V gene TRBV7-8 combines with J gene TRBJ1-5; 8 nucleotides agree with TRBD1. There are 20 residues in the CDR3. J lost 0 bases, V lost 0 bases, and 13 bases had no gene match. Germline loops: CDR1 SGHVS, CDR2 FQNEAQ. The CDR3 here is CASSLARETGTGYSNQPQHF. CDR3 DNA sequence: TGTGCCAGCAGCTTAGCCAGGGAGACTGGGACAGGCTATAGCAATCAGCCCCAGCATTTT.

This chain links TRBV5-6 with TRBJ2-5; 8 positions agree with TRBD2. CDR1 is SGHDT and CDR2 is YYEEEE in the germline V gene. The CDR3 is 11 residues long. The ends lost 4 bases at V and 9 bases at J; junction bases unmatched: 2. The DNA of the CDR3 is TGTGCCAGCAGCCAGACTAGCGCCCAGTACTTC. It specifies CASSQTSAQYF.

V gene TRBV5-1 combines with J gene TRBJ2-7; D is perhaps TRBD2 (6 bases). The CDR3 is made up of 15 amino acids. The V end was cut by 0 bases, the J end by 2 bases, with 12 bases between. CDR1 and CDR2 from the germline V gene are SGHRS and YFSETQ. As DNA, the CDR3 is TGCGCCAGCAGCTTGGTCGGGGGTCACACCTACGAGCAGTACTTC. It specifies CASSLVGGHTYEQYF.

This chain connects TRBV5-1 to TRBJ2-1; weak D call: TRBD2 (5 bases). CDR3 size: 14 residues. Germline CDR1 SGHRS, CDR2 YFSETQ. Trimming shortened V by 1 base and J by 7 bases, and 12 bases separated the two germline ends. CDR3 region: CASSLIFSGNEQFF. In DNA, the CDR3 is TGCGCCAGCAGCTTGATTTTTTCGGGGAATGAGCAGTTCTTC.

The chain employs TRBV6-5 and TRBJ1-2; the match to TRBD1 covers 7 bases. Germline V gene data show CDR1 as MNHEY and CDR2 as SVGAGI. After removal of 7 bases from V and 4 bases from J, the junction contained 6 bases not matched to a gene. This CDR3 contains 13 residues. CDR3 amino acids: CASTTGQAYGYTF. CDR3 nucleotides: TGTGCCAGCACCACTGGACAGGCCTATGGCTACACCTTC.

V gene TRBV30 combines with J gene TRBJ1-4, with 7 bases fitting TRBD1. Germline V gene lookup returns CDR1 GTSNPN and CDR2 SVGIG (reference sequence). The CDR3 spans 16 residues. The trim removed 1 base at V and 0 bases at J, leaving 5 bases unmatched. CDR3 sequence (DNA): TGTGCCTGGAGTGCGGGACAGACTGCAACTAATGAAAAACTGTTTTTT. This sequence encodes CAWSAGQTATNEKLFF.

V gene TRBV6-5 combines with J gene TRBJ1-2; a possible D gene is TRBD1 (6 bases). CDR1 is MNHEY, CDR2 SVGAGI, per germline. V gave up 7 bases and J gave up 2 bases, with 17 bases separating them. The CDR3 is made up of 15 amino acids. CDR3 region: CASTLRGASNYGYTF. CDR3 DNA: TGTGCCAGCACCTTACGGGGGGCCTCAAACTATGGCTACACCTTC.

This chain connects TRBV7-9 to TRBJ1-2, with D perhaps TRBD1 (5 bases). The CDR3 contains 13 residues. Germline CDR1 and CDR2: SEHNR and FQNEAQ (reference sequence). V dropped 4 bases and J dropped 6 bases, with 12 bases sitting between them. The CDR3 is CASSSDTVHGYTF. The CDR3, as DNA: TGTGCCAGCAGCTCGGACACCGTGCATGGCTACACCTTC.

The V gene is TRBV24-1, the J gene TRBJ2-7, with 8 bases that match TRBD2. There are 14 residues in the CDR3. The junction had 10 bases not matched to a gene; V was cut back by 7 bases and J by 6 bases. The germline V gene has CDR1 KGHDR and CDR2 SFDVKD. Here the CDR3 DNA reads TGTGCCACCAGCCACTCGGGAGGGGCTGGCGAGCAGTACTTC. It specifies CATSHSGGAGEQYF.

The chain carries TRBV7-2 and TRBJ1-4; TRBD1 might be the D (6 bases). The V end was cut by 5 bases, the J end by 8 bases, with 21 bases between. CDR1 is SGHTA, CDR2 FQGNSA, per germline. The CDR3 contains 16 residues. Here the CDR3 DNA reads TGTGCCAGCAGCCCCAACCCCGCGGGGGCCGGAGAAAAACTGTTTTTT. Translation: CASSPNPAGAGEKLFF.

The chain has TRBV29-1 and TRBJ2-5; D unclear. V shed 8 bases and J shed 3 bases, with 13 bases lying between them. Looked up from germline, CDR1 is SQVTM and CDR2 is ANQGSEA. The CDR3 loop spans 12 amino acids. The CDR3 nucleotides are TGCAGCTCAAGCCTGGGCAAAGAGACCCAGTACTTC. Translated: CSSSLGKETQYF.

Here the CDR3 reads CASSLDSSYGYTF. DNA for the CDR3: TGTGCCAGTAGTCTTGACAGTAGCTATGGCTACACCTTC. The chain joins TRBV19 to TRBJ1-2; possibly TRBD1 for D (5 bases). The CDR3 totals 13 residues. Trimming removed 5 bases from V and 4 bases from J, with 11 bases in between. CDR1 and CDR2 from the germline V gene are LNHDA and SQIVND (reference sequence).

V and J are TRBV6-4 and TRBJ2-1, with 11 bases lining up with TRBD2. This CDR3 comprises 16 residues. Germline loops: CDR1 MRHNA, CDR2 SNTAGT. Trimming removed 3 bases from V and 4 bases from J; junction bases left unmatched: 5. CDR3 DNA sequence: TGTGCCAGCAGTGATACCCGGACTAGCGGGTACAATGAGCAGTTCTTC. Translated, it gives CASSDTRTSGYNEQFF.

The CDR3 nucleotides are TGTGCCAGCAGCGCCCGACAGGGGCTTAGATGGGACACTGAAGCTTTCTTT. This sequence encodes CASSARQGLRWDTEAFF. The gene calls are TRBV9 and TRBJ1-1, with 8 bases matching TRBD1. V was pared by 3 bases and J by 3 bases, with 13 bases of the junction left unmatched. The CDR3 totals 17 residues. Germline V lookup: CDR1 SGDLS, CDR2 YYNGEE.

The chain is built from TRBV14 and TRBJ2-4; D may be TRBD2 (6 bases). The CDR3 runs to 17 residues. Trimming cost V 0 bases and J 2 bases, with 14 bases left between them. Germline V gene lookup returns CDR1 SGHDN and CDR2 FVKESK. CDR3 region: CASSQDSMAGTKNIQYF. For the CDR3, the DNA is TGTGCCAGCAGCCAAGATTCGATGGCGGGAACCAAAAACATTCAGTACTTC.

This chain connects TRBV6-1 to TRBJ1-5, with TRBD1 matching over 7 bases. Losses at the gene ends were 2 bases for V and 8 bases for J; bases not matched to a gene: 9. Germline V gene data show CDR1 as MNHNS and CDR2 as SASEGT. CDR3 size: 15 residues. CDR3 in DNA: TGTGCCAGCAGTGAATCGGGACAGCGGTTTGAGCCCCAGCATTTT. Its protein product is CASSESGQRFEPQHF.